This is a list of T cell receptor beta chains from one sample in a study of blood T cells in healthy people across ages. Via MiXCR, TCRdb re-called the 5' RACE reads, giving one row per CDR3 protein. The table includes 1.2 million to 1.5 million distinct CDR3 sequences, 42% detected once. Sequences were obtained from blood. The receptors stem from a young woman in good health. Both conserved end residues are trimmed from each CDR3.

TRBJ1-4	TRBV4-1	ASSPRGGIREKLF
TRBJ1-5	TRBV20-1	SAVQGFGNQPQH
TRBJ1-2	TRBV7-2	ASSLAMANYGYT
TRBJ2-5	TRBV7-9	ASSETLVGETQY
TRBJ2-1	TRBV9	ASSVAGASNEQF
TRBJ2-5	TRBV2	ASGRDLGTSQETQY
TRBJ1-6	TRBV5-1	ASSEEGNGNSPLH
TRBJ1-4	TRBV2	ASSRGSTNEKLF
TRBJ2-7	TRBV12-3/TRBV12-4	ASSEREFNEQY
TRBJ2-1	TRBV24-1	ATSDSPSSGSYNEQF
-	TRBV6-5	ASSAGSLFGTQY